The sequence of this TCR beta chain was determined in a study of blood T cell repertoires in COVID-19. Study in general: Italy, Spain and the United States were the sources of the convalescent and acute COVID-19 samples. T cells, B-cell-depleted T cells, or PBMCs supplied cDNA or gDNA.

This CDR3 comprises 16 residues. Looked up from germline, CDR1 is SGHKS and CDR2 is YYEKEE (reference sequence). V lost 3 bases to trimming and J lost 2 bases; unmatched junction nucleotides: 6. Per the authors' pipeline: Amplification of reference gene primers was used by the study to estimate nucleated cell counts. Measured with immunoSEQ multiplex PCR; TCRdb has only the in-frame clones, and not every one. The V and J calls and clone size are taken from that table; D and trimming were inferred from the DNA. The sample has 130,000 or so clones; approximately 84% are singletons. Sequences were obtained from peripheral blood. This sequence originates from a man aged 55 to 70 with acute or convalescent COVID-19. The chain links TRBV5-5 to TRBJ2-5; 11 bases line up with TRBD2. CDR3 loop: CASSSRRLAGQETQYF. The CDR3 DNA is TGTGCCAGCAGCTCGCGACGACTAGCGGGACAAGAGACCCAGTACTTC.